This T cell receptor (beta chain) emerged from a study of early T cells in non-severe SARS-CoV-2 infection. The CDR3 sequence is 15 residues long. With 8 bases clipped from V and 6 bases from J, the junction kept 12 bases outside the gene matches. Germline CDR1 is SGHTA and CDR2 is FQGNSA. Individual cDNA molecules each received unique molecular identifiers attached to them. TCRdb analysed the 5' RACE reads with MiXCR anew, one entry per CDR3 protein. Of roughly 27,000 distinct CDR3 sequences listed, 5% are singletons. This clonotype was seen a few times. No antigen is known for it. Study observations and caveats: The matching step, a VDJdb search, favored anti-spike CD8 responses and missed private and CD4 specificities.

The receptor was derived from an adult who was a healthcare worker with PCR-confirmed SARS-CoV-2 infection or an uninfected control (not recorded which). V is TRBV7-2 and J is TRBJ2-5, with TRBD2 identical over 10 bases. Sequenced input: whole blood. The CDR3 region has the DNA TGTGCCAGCGACTCAGAGCGGGGGGGCCCGAAGACCCAGTACTTC. Translated: CASDSERGGPKTQYF.